Sequencing of this T cell receptor beta chain was carried out in a study of control samples from healthy donors and cancer patients. TCRdb's copy holds only in-frame clones and misses some; the assay was immunoSEQ multiplex PCR. The data show 95,000 to 150,000 clones, around 87% seen once. Per germline, CDR1 SGHAT and CDR2 FQNNGV. The CDR3 is made up of 17 amino acids. V gave up 2 bases and J gave up 6 bases, with 22 bases separating them. Specimen: blood. This receptor was obtained from a man aged 55-75 years in good health. V is TRBV11-2 and J is TRBJ1-1; unclear D gene. CDR3 sequence reads: CASSLLGSLRNLPEAFF. The CDR3 nucleotides are TGTGCCAGCAGCTTATTAGGATCTTTGAGGAACCTGCCTGAAGCTTTCTTT.